Below, 28 T cell receptor beta chains from the same sample are listed, as sequenced in a study of OX40 agonist ivuxolimab in advanced cancers. The assay was immunoSEQ multiplex PCR, and TCRdb's table has in-frame clones only and misses some. The sample includes some 48,000 clones, 80% to 95% of them seen just once. This sample comprised CD4+ or CD8+ T cells sorted from blood, obtained in a trial of the OX40 agonist ivuxolimab. These receptor sequences come from an adult with an advanced solid tumor such as melanoma, head and neck, liver or kidney cancer.

The chain is built from TRBV7-9 and TRBJ2-5, with D perhaps TRBD1 (5 bases). The CDR3 length is 13 residues. Trimming removed 5 bases at V and 5 bases at J, with 12 bases between. The germline V gene encodes CDR1 SEHNR and CDR2 FQNEAQ (reference sequence). CDR3 DNA sequence: TGTGCCAGCAGCGGCGACAAGGGGGAGACCCAGTACTTC. Its protein is CASSGDKGETQYF.

This chain uses TRBV9 with TRBJ2-1; no clear D. Germline lookup yields CDR1 SGDLS and CDR2 YYNGEE. This CDR3 has 15 amino acids. V lost 0 bases and J lost 1, with 8 bases in between. The CDR3 spells CASSVGTASYNEQFF. For the CDR3, the DNA is TGTGCCAGCAGCGTAGGGACGGCTTCCTACAATGAGCAGTTCTTC. The complete variable domain, with remaining parts taken from reference TRBV9 and TRBJ2-1, reads DSGVTQTPKHLITATGQRVTLRCSPRSGDLSVYWYQQSLDQGLQFLIQYYNGEERAKGNILERFSAQQFPDLHSELNLSSLELGDSALYFCASSVGTASYNEQFFGPGTRLTVL.

V usage is TRBV29-1 and J usage is TRBJ1-1; D uncertain. The ends were cut back, 0 bases at V and 1 base at J, with 9 bases in the middle. This CDR3 comprises 14 residues. CDR1 is SQVTM, CDR2 ANQGSEA, per germline. CDR3 sequence reads: CSVEDLTTNTEAFF. DNA for the CDR3: TGCAGCGTTGAAGATCTTACGACGAACACTGAAGCTTTCTTT.

The rearrangement joins TRBV9 to TRBJ2-7, with D unclear. V lost 4 bases to trimming and J lost 3 bases, with 11 bases between them. Germline V CDR1 and CDR2: SGDLS, YYNGEE. This CDR3 is 13 amino acids long. The CDR3 loop is CASSPGPGYEQYV. The CDR3 DNA reads TGTGCCAGCAGCCCCGGACCGGGCTACGAGCAGTACGTC.

This chain links TRBV5-4 with TRBJ1-1; TRBD1 might be the D (5 bases). V was trimmed by 2 bases and J by 4 bases, leaving 9 bases between them. Germline V gene sequence: CDR1 SGHNT, CDR2 YYREEE (reference sequence). The CDR3 length is 13 residues. Written as DNA, the CDR3 is TGTGCCAGCAGCTTTTATGGGGGCACTGAAGCTTTCTTT. It translates to CASSFYGGTEAFF.

A single count supports this clone. CDR3 in DNA: TGTGCCACCAGCAGACGCCAGGGTTGGGCTAATGAAAAACTGTTTTTT. This codes for CATSRRQGWANEKLFF. The genes are TRBV15 and TRBJ1-4, with D possibly being TRBD1 (5 bases). Deletions cut 2 bases from V and 3 bases from J, with 13 bases between. Per the germline V gene, CDR1 is LNHNV and CDR2 is YYDKDF (reference sequence). The length of the CDR3 is 16 residues.

The V call is TRBV6-4, the J call TRBJ2-1, with D perhaps given as TRBD1 or TRBD2 (5 bases each). Germline CDR1 MRHNA, CDR2 SNTAGT. V lost 3 bases, J lost 6 bases, and 12 bases lay in between. CDR3 length: 14 residues. The CDR3 nucleotides read TGTGCCAGCAGTGAAGGTGAGGGGCCCAATGAGCAGTTCTTC. The encoded protein is CASSEGEGPNEQFF.

The chain employs TRBV11-2 and TRBJ2-1; D remains ambiguous. The CDR3 is made up of 15 amino acids. Germline V lookup: CDR1 SGHAT, CDR2 FQNNGV. Trimming stripped 1 base from V and 0 bases from J, with 7 bases between. CDR3 coding DNA: TGTGCCAGCAGCTTAGTCTCGAGCTCCTACAATGAGCAGTTCTTC. This encodes CASSLVSSSYNEQFF.

The rearrangement links TRBV19 to TRBJ1-1; no firm D call. Germline V gene lookup returns CDR1 LNHDA and CDR2 SQIVND (reference sequence). V was cut by 6 bases and J by 0 bases, with 11 bases left in between. CDR3 length: 14 residues. The CDR3 loop reads CASSTTNVNTEAFF. The CDR3 DNA reads TGTGCCAGTAGCACCACGAATGTGAACACTGAAGCTTTCTTT.

The chain carries TRBV2 and TRBJ2-3; no clear D. CDR1 and CDR2 from the germline V gene are SNHLY and FYNNEI. V was cut by 4 bases and J by 2 bases, with 10 bases left in between. This CDR3 has 14 amino acids. In DNA, the CDR3 is TGTGCCAGCAGTGGCAGGCCCGCCACAGATACGCAGTATTTT. Protein sequence: CASSGRPATDTQYF.

This rearrangement joins TRBV5-4 to TRBJ2-5; TRBD1 might be the D (7 bases). V gave up 1 base and J gave up 5 bases, with 15 bases separating them. CDR3 length: 15 amino acids. CDR1 SGHNT and CDR2 YYREEE come from the germline V gene (reference sequence). CDR3 loop: CASSLKGAGRETQYF. CDR3 bases: TGTGCCAGCAGCTTGAAGGGGGCTGGGAGGGAGACCCAGTACTTC.

This sequence joins TRBV4-2 and TRBJ2-7; 8 bases fit TRBD1. Per the germline V gene, CDR1 is LGHNA and CDR2 is YNFKEQ. The trim removed 1 base at V and 3 bases at J, leaving 2 bases unmatched. This CDR3 is built from 14 residues. The CDR3 nucleotides are TGTGCCAGCAGCCAAGGACAGGGGATCTACGAGCAGTACTTC. Its protein is CASSQGQGIYEQYF.

The genes are TRBV5-5 and TRBJ1-2, with D maybe TRBD1 (5 bases). Trimming removed 1 base at V and 8 bases at J, with 9 bases between. The germline CDR1 and CDR2 sequences are SGHKS and YYEKEE (reference sequence). The CDR3 is 12 amino acids. The CDR3 nucleotides are TGTGCCAGCAGCTTGACAGGCGGGGGCTACACCTTC. It encodes CASSLTGGGYTF.

The V gene is TRBV15, the J gene TRBJ1-2; D gene ambiguous. V was clipped by 0 bases and J by 2 bases, with 13 bases between them. CDR1 and CDR2 from the germline V gene are LNHNV and YYDKDF (reference sequence). This CDR3 is built from 16 residues. The CDR3 DNA sequence: TGTGCCACCAGCAGAGATTATGGAGATGTCAACTATGGCTACACCTTC. Its translation is CATSRDYGDVNYGYTF.

This clone came up once. The CDR3 spells CASSTRTSGYEQYV. DNA of the CDR3: TGTGCCAGCAGTACACGGACTAGCGGATACGAGCAGTACGTC. V and J are TRBV28 and TRBJ2-7; 10 nucleotides agree with TRBD2. The CDR3 runs to 14 residues. The V gene end was trimmed by 5 bases and the J gene end by 4 bases; junction bases not matched to a gene: 5. Germline loops: CDR1 MDHEN, CDR2 SYDVKM.

J is TRBJ1-4 and V is TRBV19, with 7 nucleotides matching TRBD1. Trimming removed 3 bases from V and 8 bases from J; junction bases left unmatched: 9. The length of the CDR3 is 15 residues. Germline CDR1 is LNHDA and CDR2 is SQIVND (reference sequence). The CDR3 sequence: CASSIDNRGDEKLFF. The CDR3 nucleotides read TGTGCCAGTAGTATCGATAACAGGGGAGACGAAAAACTGTTTTTT.

V gene TRBV7-3 combines with J gene TRBJ2-1; TRBD2 matches 14 bases. Germline-derived CDR1 and CDR2 are SGHTA and FQGTGA. The CDR3 runs 15 residues. With 4 bases clipped from V and 7 bases from J, the junction kept 3 bases outside the gene matches. The CDR3 coding sequence is TGTGCCAGCAGCTCGGGACTAGCGGGGGTGAATGAGCAGTTCTTC. It is translated as CASSSGLAGVNEQFF.

This clone appeared a single time. The CDR3 spells CASSEGRQAGETQYF. Here the CDR3 DNA reads TGTGCCAGCAGTGAAGGCCGACAGGCCGGAGAGACCCAGTACTTC. The gene calls are TRBV2 and TRBJ2-5, with a possible D match to TRBD1 (6 bases). Germline V gives CDR1 SNHLY, CDR2 FYNNEI. V was clipped by 1 base and J by 4 bases, with 13 bases between them. This CDR3 spans 15 amino acids.

This chain links TRBV28 with TRBJ2-3; D is undetermined. Germline loops: CDR1 MDHEN, CDR2 SYDVKM. The CDR3 contains 15 residues. Trimming left V 9 bases short and J 0 bases short, with 16 bases between. Written as DNA, the CDR3 is TGTGCCAGTAGCCCCTTATGGTCTAGCACAGATACGCAGTATTTT. Amino acids: CASSPLWSSTDTQYF.

The rearrangement joins TRBV13 to TRBJ1-2, with D unclear. The CDR3 spans 13 residues. The ends were cut back, 2 bases at V and 3 bases at J, with 7 bases in the middle. The germline gives CDR1 PRHDT, CDR2 FYEKMQ (reference sequence). The DNA of the CDR3 is TGTGCCAGCAGCTTACAGAGGGACTATGGCTACACCTTC. This codes for CASSLQRDYGYTF.

CDR3 protein: CASSLRGGLESGYTF. CDR3 nucleotides: TGTGCCAGCAGCCTGCGAGGGGGACTTGAGAGTGGCTACACCTTC. This sequence joins TRBV14 and TRBJ1-2, with D maybe TRBD1 (6 bases). There are 15 residues in the CDR3. The ends were cut back, 4 bases at V and 7 bases at J, with 19 bases in the middle. The germline gives CDR1 SGHDN, CDR2 FVKESK.

This clone is judged medium-sized. Distinct nucleotide sequences in the sample also encode this CDR3. V usage is TRBV5-6 and J usage is TRBJ1-1; tentatively, D is TRBD1 (5 bases). CDR1 and CDR2 (germline): SGHDT, YYEEEE. The V gene lost 1 base and the J gene lost 5 bases, with 6 bases spanning the gap. The CDR3 covers 12 residues. For the CDR3, the DNA is TGTGCCAGCAGCTTGAGGGGTACTGAAGCTTTCTTT. This encodes CASSLRGTEAFF.

This chain links TRBV10-2 with TRBJ2-7; TRBD1 aligns across 9 bases. The J segment lost 0 bases and the V segment lost 2 bases, leaving 2 bases of the junction unmatched. CDR1 and CDR2 from the germline V gene are WSHSY and SAAADI. This CDR3 contains 15 residues. DNA of the CDR3: TGCGCCAGCAGTGAGGGGACAGGGAGCTCCTACGAGCAGTACTTC. This encodes CASSEGTGSSYEQYF.

This chain uses TRBV19 with TRBJ1-2; a possible D gene is TRBD1 (6 bases). V was pared by 1 base and J by 6 bases, with 21 bases between. This CDR3 has 17 residues. Germline CDR1 LNHDA, CDR2 SQIVND (reference sequence). The DNA of the CDR3 is TGTGCCAGTAGTATAGGCGGGTGGCAGGGGCTGCGTGATGGCTACACCTTC. This codes for CASSIGGWQGLRDGYTF.

Only one count was recorded for this clone. The chain uses TRBV6-5 and TRBJ1-2; D unresolved. This CDR3 region has 14 residues. Per the germline V gene, CDR1 is MNHEY and CDR2 is SVGAGI. The V end lost 0 bases, the J end lost 3 bases, and 8 bases lay between the germline ends. The CDR3 DNA follows: TGTGCCAGCAGTTACTCATGGGAGGACTATGGCTACACCTTC. It specifies CASSYSWEDYGYTF.

The rearrangement uses TRBV19 and TRBJ1-5; perhaps TRBD1 as D (5 bases). The CDR3 consists of 15 residues. Trimming took off 4 bases at V and 1 base at J, with 11 bases between the two ends. Germline lookup yields CDR1 LNHDA and CDR2 SQIVND (reference sequence). The CDR3 sequence: CASSTGSKSNQPQHF. CDR3 bases: TGTGCCAGTAGTACAGGGTCTAAAAGCAATCAGCCCCAGCATTTT.

This rearrangement joins TRBV5-1 to TRBJ2-1; 8 bases are a match to TRBD2. The junction had 4 bases not matched to a gene; V was cut back by 0 bases and J by 5 bases. This CDR3 contains 15 residues. Per germline, CDR1 SGHRS and CDR2 YFSETQ. This chain's CDR3 is CASSLGSGGNNEQFF. The CDR3 region has the DNA TGCGCCAGCAGCTTGGGGAGCGGGGGAAACAATGAGCAGTTCTTC.

The V call is TRBV6-5, the J call TRBJ2-1, with 7 bases lining up with TRBD1. The germline CDR1 and CDR2 sequences are MNHEY and SVGAGI. V lost 10 bases and J lost 1; bases outside the gene matches: 4. This CDR3 comprises 13 residues. CDR3 in amino acids: CATGTASYNEQFF. CDR3 nucleotide sequence: TGTGCCACCGGGACAGCTTCCTACAATGAGCAGTTCTTC.